This T cell receptor beta chain was recorded in a study of OX40 agonist ivuxolimab in advanced cancers. Overall study context: With ivuxolimab, an agonistic anti-OX40 (CD134) antibody, patients were treated.

Here immunoSEQ multiplex PCR was the method, and the copy in TCRdb shows in-frame clones only, minus some. This table holds about 20,000 clones, around nine tenths found once. General study findings and limits: Some patients without response likewise showed low normalized clonal expansion. At 0.1 to 3.0 mg/kg, clonal expansion of CD4+ and CD8+ blood T cells had occurred by week 6.

Turning to this clone: The antigen is undetermined.

Autoimmune disease history or systemic immunosuppression was exclusionary. The sequencing here drew on CD4+ or CD8+ T cells sorted from blood, taken in a trial of the OX40 agonist ivuxolimab. The receptor comes from an adult with an advanced solid tumor such as melanoma, head and neck, liver or kidney cancer.

The CDR3 DNA follows: TGTGCCAGCAGCCAAGATATTGCCGGGGGGGCGACAGATACGCAGTATTTT. It specifies CASSQDIAGGATDTQYF. The chain is built from TRBV14 and TRBJ2-3, with 8 positions matching TRBD2. This CDR3 has 17 residues. The germline CDR1 and CDR2 sequences are SGHDN and FVKESK. The trim removed 0 bases at V and 3 bases at J, leaving 8 bases unmatched.